This entry lists 27 T cell receptor beta chains sequenced from one sample in a study of blood T cell repertoires in COVID-19. Sequenced by immunoSEQ multiplex PCR; TCRdb stores in-frame clones only, minus some. The data show about 370,000 clones, 89% seen once. Material for sequencing was peripheral blood. These receptors originate from a woman under 40 with COVID-19, enrolled during active disease.

The chain couples TRBV2 to TRBJ2-1, with D maybe TRBD2 (6 bases). The CDR3 loop spans 13 amino acids. The germline gives CDR1 SNHLY, CDR2 FYNNEI. V was trimmed by 8 bases and J by 3 bases, leaving 11 bases between them. The CDR3 DNA sequence: TGTGCCAGCGATGGGGGGAACTACAATGAGCAGTTCTTC. This gives the protein CASDGGNYNEQFF.

The J gene is TRBJ2-6, the V gene TRBV4-2, with D tentatively TRBD1 (6 bases). The CDR3 is made up of 14 amino acids. Looked up from germline, CDR1 is LGHNA and CDR2 is YNFKEQ. Trimming took 4 bases from V and 3 from J, leaving 7 bases between them. CDR3 loop: CASSPTGGANVLTF. CDR3 coding DNA: TGTGCCAGCAGCCCGACAGGTGGGGCCAACGTCCTGACTTTC.

This chain connects TRBV7-2 to TRBJ2-7; 7 bases line up with TRBD2. Per the germline V gene, CDR1 is SGHTA and CDR2 is FQGNSA. The V and J ends lost 0 bases and 0 bases, in that order; junction bases with no gene match: 5. The CDR3 length is 16 residues. Written as DNA, the CDR3 is TGTGCCAGCAGCTTAGCGCCGGGGGGAGCCTCCTACGAGCAGTACTTC. This sequence encodes CASSLAPGGASYEQYF.

V and J are TRBV5-6 and TRBJ2-6, with D maybe TRBD1 (6 bases). The CDR3 spans 19 residues. The V end lost 4 bases, the J end lost 1 base, and 21 bases lay between the germline ends. Germline loops: CDR1 SGHDT, CDR2 YYEEEE. The CDR3 nucleotides read TGTGCCAGCAGCCCCCTTGGGGCAGGGGAGAATTCTGGGGCCAACGTCCTGACTTTC. It yields the protein CASSPLGAGENSGANVLTF.

The V and J genes are TRBV4-1 and TRBJ2-1; 8 bases agree with TRBD1. There are 16 residues in the CDR3. After removal of 1 base from V and 7 bases from J, the junction contained 9 bases not matched to a gene. Germline V CDR1 and CDR2: MGHRA, YSYEKL. The CDR3 is CASSQAAQGAGNEQFF. The CDR3 DNA reads TGCGCCAGCAGCCAAGCTGCGCAGGGGGCGGGGAATGAGCAGTTCTTC.

This clone showed up just once. The V call is TRBV10-3, the J call TRBJ2-5; 10 nucleotides line up with TRBD2. This CDR3 region has 16 residues. The junction had 11 bases not matched to a gene; V was cut back by 6 bases and J by 4 bases. Germline assignment: CDR1 ENHRY and CDR2 SYGVKD. CDR3 sequence (DNA): TGTGCCATCAGCCCGGGTATAGCGGGGGGTTCAGAGACCCAGTACTTC. This sequence encodes CAISPGIAGGSETQYF.

The gene calls are TRBV6-5 and TRBJ2-4; 9 bases match TRBD1. This CDR3 spans 14 amino acids. The germline V gene encodes CDR1 MNHEY and CDR2 SVGAGI. Trimming took 0 bases from V and 12 from J; bases not matched to a gene: 6. As DNA, the CDR3 is TGTGCCAGCAGTTACTCCGGGACAGGGAGGCGTCAGTACTTC. Protein product: CASSYSGTGRRQYF.

This clone showed up just once. V gene TRBV29-1 combines with J gene TRBJ2-5, with 13 nucleotides matching TRBD2. CDR1 is SQVTM and CDR2 is ANQGSEA in the germline V gene. The CDR3 length is 15 residues. Trimming cost V 4 bases and J 0 bases; bases outside gene matches: 2. This CDR3 is CSVVGTSGDQETQYF. The CDR3 DNA sequence: TGCAGCGTTGTGGGGACTAGCGGGGACCAAGAGACCCAGTACTTC. Together with reference TRBV29-1 and TRBJ2-5, the CDR3 gives the full variable domain: SAVISQKPSRDICQRGTSLTIQCQVDSQVTMMFWYRQQPGQSLTLIATANQGSEATYESGFVIDKFPISRPNLTFSTLTVSNMSPEDSSIYLCSVVGTSGDQETQYFGPGTRLLVL.

The chain carries TRBV7-2 and TRBJ1-5, with 10 bases aligning to TRBD1. The CDR3 runs 12 residues. V was pared by 8 bases and J by 7 bases, with 2 bases of the junction left unmatched. Looked up from germline, CDR1 is SGHTA and CDR2 is FQGNSA. The CDR3 here is CASGQGGQPQHF. Here the CDR3 DNA reads TGTGCCAGCGGACAGGGGGGGCAGCCCCAGCATTTT.

The rearrangement uses TRBV29-1 and TRBJ1-1; a weak D match, TRBD1 (6 bases). V was shortened by 4 bases and J by 0 bases, with 15 bases between the two germline ends. Germline V gene lookup returns CDR1 SQVTM and CDR2 ANQGSEA. The length of the CDR3 is 15 residues. The CDR3: CSVGGLYPLNTEAFF. The CDR3 nucleotides read TGCAGCGTTGGGGGGCTATATCCCTTGAACACTGAAGCTTTCTTT.

This clone was counted between two and nine times. This sample includes further DNA sequences coding for the same CDR3. For the CDR3, the DNA is TGCGCCAGCAGCCTCGGGATGAACACTGAAGCTTTCTTT. It specifies CASSLGMNTEAFF. This chain joins TRBV5-1 and TRBJ1-1; D ambiguous. Germline CDR1 is SGHRS and CDR2 is YFSETQ. This CDR3 spans 13 amino acids. V shed 4 bases and J shed 0 bases, with 7 bases lying between them.

J is TRBJ2-3 and V is TRBV19; 9 nucleotides agree with TRBD1. CDR1 and CDR2 (germline): LNHDA, SQIVND (reference sequence). V lost 4 bases and J lost 1; bases outside the gene matches: 6. The CDR3 has 16 amino acids. The CDR3: CASSKVWDRGTDTQYF. CDR3 DNA: TGTGCCAGTAGTAAGGTGTGGGACAGGGGCACAGATACGCAGTATTTT.

The chain links TRBV7-2 to TRBJ1-2; D ambiguous. This CDR3 region has 13 residues. Germline V gene sequence: CDR1 SGHTA, CDR2 FQGNSA. Trimming took off 2 bases at V and 12 bases at J, with 16 bases between the two ends. In DNA, the CDR3 is TGTGCCAGCAGCTTACCAGGCAGGTCTTCTCACACCTTC. This codes for CASSLPGRSSHTF. The entire variable domain, with the rest obtained from reference TRBV7-2 and TRBJ1-2, is as follows: GAGVSQSPSNKVTEKGKDVELRCDPISGHTALYWYRQSLGQGLEFLIYFQGNSAPDKSGLPSDRFSAERTGGSVSTLTIQRTQQEDSAVYLCASSLPGRSSHTFGSGTRLTVV.

The genes are TRBV24-1 and TRBJ2-5; TRBD2 matches 9 bases. The V gene's germline CDR1 is KGHDR and CDR2 SFDVKD. The junction had 3 bases not matched to a gene; V was cut back by 0 bases and J by 2 bases. The CDR3 runs 16 residues. The CDR3 bases are TGTGCCACCAGTGATTTGGGTAGCGGGGGTCAAGAGACCCAGTACTTC. Protein product: CATSDLGSGGQETQYF.

The V gene is TRBV18, the J gene TRBJ1-1, with D possibly TRBD1 on 5 matching bases. The CDR3 is 13 amino acids. From germline, CDR1 is KGHSH and CDR2 LQKENI. The ends were cut back, 6 bases at V and 3 bases at J, with 11 bases in the middle. CDR3 sequence: CASSLGGDTEAFF. In nucleotides, the CDR3 is TGTGCCAGCTCCCTGGGGGGGGACACTGAAGCTTTCTTT.

V and J are TRBV6-1 and TRBJ1-5, with 7 bases aligning to TRBD1. With 2 bases clipped from V and 9 bases from J, the junction kept 7 bases outside the gene matches. The CDR3 runs to 14 residues. Germline CDR1 reads MNHNS; CDR2 reads SASEGT. This CDR3 is CASSETGRGRPQHF. In DNA, the CDR3 is TGTGCCAGCAGTGAAACGGGCAGGGGGAGGCCCCAGCATTTT.

The CDR3 loop is CASSRSLFGEGYTF. CDR3 DNA sequence: TGTGCCAGCAGCCGATCTCTCTTCGGGGAAGGCTACACCTTC. The chain has TRBV5-6 and TRBJ1-2; D unresolved. Between the trimmed V and J ends, which lost 4 bases and 8 bases, there was a span of 18 bases. Germline V gene lookup returns CDR1 SGHDT and CDR2 YYEEEE. The CDR3 runs 14 residues.

The V gene is TRBV27, the J gene TRBJ1-4; D is perhaps TRBD1 (6 bases). Trimming removed 2 bases at V and 6 bases at J, with 16 bases between. CDR1 is MNHEY and CDR2 is SMNVEV in the germline V gene (reference sequence). This CDR3 is built from 16 residues. Here the CDR3 DNA reads TGTGCCAGCAGTTTACGATTCAGGGGCGGTGATGAAAAACTGTTTTTT. Its protein is CASSLRFRGGDEKLFF. Combining the CDR3 with reference TRBV27 and TRBJ1-4 gives the whole variable domain EAQVTQNPRYLITVTGKKLTVTCSQNMNHEYMSWYRQDPGLGLRQIYYSMNVEVTDKGDVPEGYKVSRKEKRNFPLILESPSPNQTSLYFCASSLRFRGGDEKLFFGSGTQLSVL.

A single count supports this clone. The chain recombines TRBV27 with TRBJ2-3; 12 nucleotides agree with TRBD1. Trimming at V came to 3 bases and at J to 5 bases, leaving 6 bases not matched to a gene. Per germline, CDR1 MNHEY and CDR2 SMNVEV (reference sequence). CDR3 length: 16 residues. CDR3 DNA sequence: TGTGCCAGCAGTTTCCTTGGGGACAGGGGGCAAGATACGCAGTATTTT. Amino acids: CASSFLGDRGQDTQYF.

This chain links TRBV28 with TRBJ2-5; 7 bases are shared with TRBD2. The CDR3 is made up of 15 amino acids. Trimming took 7 bases from V and 5 from J; bases not matched to a gene: 13. Germline values: CDR1 MDHEN, CDR2 SYDVKM. The CDR3, as DNA: TGTGCCAGCAACCTGTCCCCAGGACTAGGGGAGACCCAGTACTTC. Protein sequence: CASNLSPGLGETQYF.

This chain links TRBV7-2 with TRBJ1-2; D ambiguous. This CDR3 has 14 residues. Trimming took 1 base from V and 5 from J, leaving 11 bases between them. Germline CDR1 and CDR2: SGHTA and FQGNSA. The CDR3 reads CASSLDSDPYGYTF. In DNA, the CDR3 is TGTGCCAGCAGCTTAGACAGTGATCCGTATGGCTACACCTTC.

This rearrangement joins TRBV21-1 to TRBJ1-4; the listed D gene, TRBD1, was not tested against the DNA. TRBV21-1 is annotated as a pseudogene. CDR3 length: 16 residues. In DNA form, the CDR3 reads TGTGCCAGCAGCAAAAAGGGGCAGGGGTACCATGAAAAACTGTTTTTT. It translates to CASSKKGQGYHEKLFF.

The sample holds one count of this clone. Here the CDR3 reads CASSGQDQETQYF. The CDR3 coding sequence is TGTGCCAGCAGTGGACAGGACCAAGAGACCCAGTACTTC. The rearrangement uses TRBV12-3 or TRBV12-4 and TRBJ2-5, with 7 positions matching TRBD1. CDR3 length equals 13 residues. Trimming took 5 bases from V and 0 from J; bases not matched to a gene: 0.

The CDR3 is CASSGSDRSLTDTQYF. In nucleotides, the CDR3 is TGCGCCAGCAGTGGTTCGGACAGGTCACTCACAGATACGCAGTATTTT. The chain has TRBV10-1 and TRBJ2-3; 7 nucleotides line up with TRBD1. The CDR3 runs to 16 residues. Germline V gives CDR1 WNHNN, CDR2 SYGVQD (reference sequence). Unmatched junction bases numbered 9, after V lost 4 bases and J lost 2 bases.

A word on this clone: The sample holds other DNA sequences that translate to the same CDR3. The CDR3: CASSGQRNTEAFF. For the CDR3, the DNA is TGTGCCAGCAGCGGACAGAGGAACACTGAAGCTTTCTTT. The chain links TRBV2 to TRBJ1-1, with a tentative D call TRBD1 (6 bases). V lost 6 bases, J lost 1 base, and 9 bases lay in between. The germline CDR1 and CDR2 sequences are SNHLY and FYNNEI. The CDR3 contains 13 residues.

The chain is built from TRBV29-1 and TRBJ2-5; 9 bases fit TRBD1. CDR1 is SQVTM and CDR2 is ANQGSEA in the germline V gene. The CDR3 consists of 12 residues. J lost 5 bases, V lost 4 bases, and 2 bases had no gene match. The CDR3: CSVGTGDETQYF. The CDR3 DNA sequence: TGCAGCGTTGGGACAGGGGATGAGACCCAGTACTTC.

The chain links TRBV29-1 to TRBJ2-2, with TRBD1 matching 7 bases. The CDR3 sequence is 14 residues long. The junction had 6 bases not matched to a gene; V was cut back by 6 bases and J by 2 bases. Per the germline V gene, CDR1 is SQVTM and CDR2 is ANQGSEA. CDR3 nucleotide sequence: TGCAGCGTCGCTGGGACAGTTAACACCGGGGAGCTGTTTTTT. It yields the protein CSVAGTVNTGELFF.